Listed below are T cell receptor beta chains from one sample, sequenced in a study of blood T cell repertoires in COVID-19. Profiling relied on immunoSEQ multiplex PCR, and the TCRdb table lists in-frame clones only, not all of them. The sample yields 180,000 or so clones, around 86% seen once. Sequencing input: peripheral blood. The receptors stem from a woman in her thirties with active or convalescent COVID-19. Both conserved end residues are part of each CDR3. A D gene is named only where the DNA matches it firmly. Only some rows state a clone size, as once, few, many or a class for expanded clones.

CASTLEGRFYGYTF	TGTGCCAGTACTCTAGAGGGCAGATTTTATGGCTACACCTTC	.	TRBJ1-2	.	TRBV19
CASSEDFEVNTEAFF	TGTGCCAGCAGTGAAGATTTTGAGGTTAACACTGAAGCTTTCTTT	.	TRBJ1-1	.	TRBV2
CARADGPSATNEKLFF	TGTGCCAGAGCGGATGGCCCCTCCGCAACTAATGAAAAACTGTTTTTT	.	TRBJ1-4	few	TRBV2
CATRAGMNTEAFF	TGTGCCACCAGAGCAGGAATGAACACTGAAGCTTTCTTT	.	TRBJ1-1	.	TRBV24-1
CAISRGTNEKLFF	TGTGCCATCAGTAGGGGGACTAATGAAAAACTGTTTTTT	.	TRBJ1-4	few	TRBV10-3
CASATPGQTDYSNQPQHF	TGTGCCAGCGCTACGCCGGGACAGACAGATTATAGCAATCAGCCCCAGCATTTT	TRBD1	TRBJ1-5	.	TRBV28
CASSSLSRLDF	TGTGCCAGCAGCTCCCTCTCTAGGCTAGACTTC	.	TRBJ2-4	.	TRBV11-2
CATSDFATGGTDTQYF	TGTGCCACCAGTGATTTTGCAACAGGGGGCACAGATACGCAGTATTTT	TRBD1	TRBJ2-3	.	TRBV24-1
CASSIQGAHGYTF	TGTGCCAGTAGTATCCAGGGGGCGCATGGCTACACCTTC	TRBD1	TRBJ1-2	once	TRBV19
CASSQRGPGELFF	TGTGCCAGCAGCCAAAGGGGGCCCGGGGAGCTGTTTTTT	TRBD1	TRBJ2-2	few	TRBV3-1/TRBV3-2
CASSIGPRADTQYF	TGTGCCAGTAGTATAGGTCCCAGGGCAGATACGCAGTATTTT	.	TRBJ2-3	.	TRBV19
CATSEGLAGVAGELFF	TGTGCCACCAGTGAGGGACTAGCGGGAGTGGCCGGGGAGCTGTTTTTT	TRBD2	TRBJ2-2	.	TRBV24-1
CASKGRGQGTDTQYF	TGTGCCAGTAAAGGTAGGGGACAGGGCACAGATACGCAGTATTTT	TRBD1	TRBJ2-3	.	TRBV19
CASSWRGGASREQFF	TGTGCCAGCAGCTGGAGGGGGGGGGCCTCCCGAGAGCAGTTCTTC	.	TRBJ2-1	.	TRBV11-2
CASRMGQGDNQPQHF	TGTGCCAGCAGGATGGGACAGGGAGACAATCAGCCCCAGCATTTT	TRBD1	TRBJ1-5	.	TRBV6-1
CASSPGTGYGYTF	TGTGCCAGCAGCCCCGGGACAGGGTATGGCTACACCTTC	TRBD1	TRBJ1-2	.	TRBV14
CASSEGGELFYEQYF	TGTGCCAGCAGTGAAGGGGGAGAGTTGTTTTACGAGCAGTACTTC	.	TRBJ2-7	.	TRBV6-1
CASSGRSGSYEQYF	TGTGCCAGCAGCGGTCGTTCGGGATCCTACGAGCAGTACTTC	.	TRBJ2-7	.	TRBV9
CASSVGVGNTGELFF	TGTGCCAGCAGCGTCGGAGTCGGGAACACCGGGGAGCTGTTTTTT	.	TRBJ2-2	.	TRBV11-3
CASSGRGSSLEGYTF	TGTGCCAGTAGTGGCAGGGGGAGTTCCCTTGAGGGCTACACCTTC	TRBD1	TRBJ1-2	.	TRBV19
CASSLTWTDTQYF	TGTGCCAGCAGCTTGACCTGGACTGATACGCAGTATTTT	.	TRBJ2-3	.	TRBV5-4
CASSLGQDNYGYTF	TGTGCCAGCAGTTTAGGACAGGATAACTATGGCTACACCTTC	TRBD1	TRBJ1-2	.	TRBV28
CASSPGVGASNQPQHF	TGTGCCAGCAGTCCAGGGGTGGGGGCGAGCAATCAGCCCCAGCATTTT	.	TRBJ1-5	.	TRBV7-9
CASSRDRLSEAFF	TGTGCCAGCAGCCGCGACAGGTTATCTGAAGCTTTCTTT	.	TRBJ1-1	.	TRBV11-3
CASSLETKEGEPTIYF	TGTGCCAGCAGCCTAGAGACGAAGGAGGGAGAGCCCACCATATATTTT	.	TRBJ1-3	.	TRBV27
CASSEDSPSAGDEQFF	TGTGCCAGCAGTGAAGATAGTCCTAGCGCGGGGGATGAGCAGTTCTTC	TRBD2	TRBJ2-1	.	TRBV2
CASTQGGDYGYTF	TGTGCCAGCACTCAGGGTGGCGACTATGGCTACACCTTC	.	TRBJ1-2	.	TRBV28
CASSLDREIGEQYF	TGTGCCAGCAGTTTGGACAGGGAAATCGGCGAGCAGTACTTC	TRBD1	TRBJ2-7	.	TRBV27
CASSKTGRSYNEQFF	TGTGCCAGCAGCAAGACAGGCCGCTCCTACAATGAGCAGTTCTTC	.	TRBJ2-1	.	TRBV6-2/TRBV6-3
CASSSLAGGMNEQFF	TGTGCCAGCAGTTCCTTAGCGGGAGGGATGAATGAGCAGTTCTTC	TRBD2	TRBJ2-1	.	TRBV27